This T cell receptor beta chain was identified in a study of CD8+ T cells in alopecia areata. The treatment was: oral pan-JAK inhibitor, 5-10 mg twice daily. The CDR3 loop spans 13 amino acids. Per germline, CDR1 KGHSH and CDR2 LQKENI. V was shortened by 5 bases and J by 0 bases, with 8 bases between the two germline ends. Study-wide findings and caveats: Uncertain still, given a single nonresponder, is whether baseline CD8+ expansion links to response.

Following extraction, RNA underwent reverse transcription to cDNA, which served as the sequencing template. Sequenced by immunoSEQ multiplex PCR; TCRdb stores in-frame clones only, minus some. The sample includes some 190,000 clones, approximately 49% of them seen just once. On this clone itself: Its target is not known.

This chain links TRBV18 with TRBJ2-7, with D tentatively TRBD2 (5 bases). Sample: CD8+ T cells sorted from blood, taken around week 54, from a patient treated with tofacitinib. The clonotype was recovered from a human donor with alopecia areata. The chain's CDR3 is CASSDSVSYEQYF. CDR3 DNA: TGTGCCAGCTCAGATAGCGTCTCCTACGAGCAGTACTTC.